One and the same sample provided the 17 T cell receptor beta chains below, sequenced in a study of T-cell memory formation after mild COVID-19. One entry per CDR3 protein results from TCRdb running MiXCR on the 5' RACE reads. Here the sample spans roughly 600,000 distinct CDR3 sequences, around 17% being singletons. Sample: PBMCs or a T cell subset sorted from them (not recorded which). These receptors were taken from an adult woman who had mild COVID-19 (a few samples of this study predate the infection). Cell type and time point are not known.

The chain links TRBV12-3 or TRBV12-4 to TRBJ2-1; TRBD1 agrees at 8 bases. The CDR3 is made up of 13 amino acids. V lost 10 bases, J lost 12 bases, and 14 bases stayed unmatched. Written as DNA, the CDR3 is TGTGCCACCAGGACAGGGTTCGGGCCCACGCAGTTCTTC. Protein: CATRTGFGPTQFF.

Here the CDR3 DNA reads TGTGCCAGCAGCCGGTCCAGGGGGCCCTATGGCTACACCTTC. Translating gives CASSRSRGPYGYTF. The chain combines TRBV11-3 with TRBJ1-2; 8 bases agree with TRBD1. Germline V gene lookup returns CDR1 SGHNT and CDR2 YENEEA. The trim removed 5 bases at V and 4 bases at J, leaving 6 bases unmatched. There are 14 residues in the CDR3. Full variable domain (remainder filled in from reference TRBV11-3 and TRBJ1-2): EAGVVQSPRYKIIEKKQPVAFWCNPISGHNTLYWYLQNLGQGPELLIRYENEEAVDDSQLPKDRFSAERLKGVDSTLKIQPAELGDSAVYLCASSRSRGPYGYTFGSGTRLTVV.

This clonotype occurred a few times. V and J are TRBV7-6 and TRBJ2-1; 7 nucleotides align to TRBD2. V shed 1 base and J 5 bases; nucleotides not matched to a gene: 8. The CDR3 runs 16 residues. The germline V gene has CDR1 SGHVS and CDR2 FNYEAQ. The CDR3 coding sequence is TGTGCCAGCAGCTTAGATCCAGCGGGGACGGACAATGAGCAGTTCTTC. It encodes CASSLDPAGTDNEQFF. The whole variable domain, filled in from reference TRBV7-6 and TRBJ2-1, reads GAGVSQSPRYKVTKRGQDVALRCDPISGHVSLYWYRQALGQGPEFLTYFNYEAQQDKSGLPNDRFSAERPEGSISTLTIQRTEQRDSAMYRCASSLDPAGTDNEQFFGPGTRLTVL.

A few counts support this clonotype. V and J are TRBV4-1 and TRBJ2-3, with 12 bases matching TRBD2. With 1 base clipped from V and 1 base from J, the junction kept 12 bases outside the gene matches. The CDR3 is 20 residues long. CDR1 and CDR2 (germline): MGHRA, YSYEKL. The CDR3 reads CASSQALAGGLSPRTDTQYF. CDR3 coding DNA: TGCGCCAGCAGCCAAGCTCTAGCGGGGGGGCTTAGTCCCCGCACAGATACGCAGTATTTT.

A few counts support this clonotype. The chain carries TRBV5-1 and TRBJ2-4; 9 positions match TRBD1. This CDR3 spans 16 amino acids. Germline V gene sequence: CDR1 SGHRS, CDR2 YFSETQ. The V segment lost 1 base and the J segment 2 bases; nucleotides outside the gene matches: 4. The chain's CDR3 is CASSLTGGMTKNIQYF. CDR3 nucleotides: TGCGCCAGCAGCTTGACAGGGGGCATGACCAAAAACATTCAGTACTTC.

This clonotype was seen a handful of times. The V call is TRBV29-1, the J call TRBJ1-2; D is undetermined. The V gene's germline CDR1 is SQVTM and CDR2 ANQGSEA. This CDR3 contains 12 residues. Trimming left V 4 bases short and J 0 bases short, with 6 bases between. The CDR3 loop is CSVAGPNYGYTF. CDR3 sequence (DNA): TGCAGCGTTGCTGGGCCTAACTATGGCTACACCTTC.

The V gene is TRBV5-4, the J gene TRBJ2-5, with 15 bases that match TRBD2. CDR1 and CDR2 from the germline V gene are SGHNT and YYREEE (reference sequence). The V and J ends lost 0 bases and 4 bases, in that order; junction bases with no gene match: 1. CDR3 length equals 16 residues. CDR3 amino acids: CASSLVGLAGGETQYF. The CDR3 bases are TGTGCCAGCAGCTTGGTGGGACTAGCGGGGGGAGAGACCCAGTACTTC.

The rearrangement uses TRBV20-1 and TRBJ2-7; 10 bases fit TRBD1. The germline V gene encodes CDR1 DFQATT and CDR2 SNEGSKA (reference sequence). With 6 bases clipped from V and 2 bases from J, the junction kept 7 bases outside the gene matches. The CDR3 loop spans 14 amino acids. For the CDR3, the DNA is TGCAGTGCAGCTCGGACAGGGGGGCCCTACGAGCAGTACTTC. As protein: CSAARTGGPYEQYF.

CDR3 amino acids: CASSLALARDTQYF. In DNA, the CDR3 is TGTGCCAGCAGTTTAGCACTAGCGCGGGATACGCAGTATTTT. The chain employs TRBV12-3 or TRBV12-4 and TRBJ2-3; 7 positions match TRBD2. The CDR3 consists of 14 residues. V trimming: 0 bases; J trimming: 6 bases; junction bases outside the gene matches: 3.

The chain is built from TRBV14 and TRBJ2-1; D unresolved. V was shortened by 2 bases and J by 8 bases, with 10 bases between the two germline ends. The CDR3 contains 13 residues. Germline-derived CDR1 and CDR2 are SGHDN and FVKESK. The CDR3 region has the DNA TGTGCCAGCAGCCAAATGGTCCGGGATGAGCAGTTCTTC. Translated: CASSQMVRDEQFF.

This clonotype showed up just a few times. V usage is TRBV6-6 and J usage is TRBJ2-2; D perhaps matches TRBD1 (6 bases). Germline assignment: CDR1 MNHNY and CDR2 SVGAGI (reference sequence). Trimming removed 3 bases from V and 4 bases from J, with 12 bases in between. There are 15 residues in the CDR3. The CDR3 protein is CASSYSPTGTGELFF. CDR3 sequence (DNA): TGTGCCAGCAGTTATTCACCGACAGGCACCGGGGAGCTGTTTTTT.

This clonotype was detected only a few times. V is TRBV7-9 and J is TRBJ1-2; no clear D. Germline V lookup: CDR1 SEHNR, CDR2 FQNEAQ (reference sequence). Trimming took off 4 bases at V and 8 bases at J, with 14 bases between the two ends. The CDR3 is 13 amino acids. The CDR3 is CASSSRRLGGYTF. DNA of the CDR3: TGTGCCAGCAGCTCCCGTCGCCTGGGCGGCTACACCTTC.

The CDR3 here is CASSPPERFSGNTIYF. Here the CDR3 DNA reads TGTGCCAGCAGCCCCCCGGAAAGATTCTCTGGAAACACCATATATTTT. The gene calls are TRBV9 and TRBJ1-3; D remains ambiguous. The CDR3 runs 16 residues. V was trimmed by 4 bases and J by 0 bases, leaving 14 bases between them. Per the germline V gene, CDR1 is SGDLS and CDR2 is YYNGEE.

This clonotype has more than one count but fewer than ten. The V call is TRBV27, the J call TRBJ2-7; 10 nucleotides agree with TRBD2. In germline, CDR1 is MNHEY, CDR2 SMNVEV (reference sequence). Trimming cost V 5 bases and J 6 bases; bases outside gene matches: 13. The length of the CDR3 is 16 residues. This CDR3 is CASSITLLAGAREQYF. In DNA form, the CDR3 reads TGTGCCAGCAGTATAACCCTGCTAGCGGGAGCCCGCGAGCAGTACTTC.

The chain carries TRBV2 and TRBJ2-6; TRBD1 matches at 7 bases. The junction had 7 bases not matched to a gene; V was cut back by 7 bases and J by 7 bases. Germline CDR1 reads SNHLY; CDR2 reads FYNNEI. CDR3 length equals 14 residues. The chain's CDR3 is CASTAGTAANVLTF. CDR3 nucleotide sequence: TGTGCCAGCACCGCCGGGACAGCAGCCAACGTCCTGACTTTC.

This clonotype was seen more than once but under ten times. This chain connects TRBV12-3 or TRBV12-4 to TRBJ1-1; D is perhaps TRBD1 (6 bases). This CDR3 contains 13 residues. Trimming removed 6 bases at V and 1 base at J, with 9 bases between. CDR3 sequence reads: CASRRTANTEAFF. The CDR3 region has the DNA TGTGCCAGCAGGAGGACAGCGAACACTGAAGCTTTCTTT.

This clonotype was seen a few times. The CDR3 loop reads CASNFDRGGGQPQHF. The CDR3 region has the DNA TGTGCCAGCAACTTCGACAGGGGTGGAGGACAGCCCCAGCATTTT. The chain has TRBV2 and TRBJ1-5; TRBD1 agrees at 8 bases. The CDR3 has 15 residues. CDR1 is SNHLY and CDR2 is FYNNEI in the germline V gene. With 7 bases clipped from V and 7 bases from J, the junction kept 12 bases outside the gene matches.